This T cell receptor beta chain was sequenced in a study of Tregs in tolerant kidney transplant recipients. The nonmyeloablative bone marrow transplants came from related graft donors, with transient mixed chimerism. Repertoires were generated with immunoSEQ multiplex PCR, while TCRdb's copy carries only in-frame clones and drops some. This table lists some 15,000 clones. The material was CD8+ T cells from blood (PBMCs), obtained 6 months after the transplant. The sequence derives from a human patient who received a combined kidney and bone marrow transplant. The graft donor may be the source of some T cells.

The CDR3: CASSDGGVIAEAFF. The DNA read from the CDR3 is TGCGCCAGCAGTGACGGGGGAGTGATCGCTGAA. This chain uses TRBV10-1 with TRBJ1-1, with D tentatively TRBD1 (5 bases). The sequence runs out 3 residues before the end of the CDR3; the remainder is reconstructed from the germline J gene. The germline V and J ends were trimmed by 3 bases and 6 bases, with 14 bases remaining between them. This CDR3 is 14 amino acids long. Germline V lookup: CDR1 WNHNN, CDR2 SYGVQD (reference sequence).